The next 12 T cell receptor beta chains were all read from a single sample in a study of response to subunit inactivated influenza vaccine. TCRdb recomputed calls from the RT-PCR reads with MiXCR, one row per CDR3 protein. The table shows about 780,000 distinct CDR3 sequences, with roughly 18% occurring only once. The sample here was PBMCs from blood, taken roughly 5 days after vaccination. The receptors were gathered from a man aged 50-60 years who received an inactivated influenza vaccine.

At least ten counts were recorded for this clonotype. The rearrangement links TRBV20-1 to TRBJ1-2, with D perhaps TRBD1 (5 bases). Germline lookup yields CDR1 DFQATT and CDR2 SNEGSKA (reference sequence). The V end was cut by 6 bases, the J end by 4 bases, with 12 bases between. The length of the CDR3 is 12 residues. The CDR3 region is CSAPTGAYGYTF. The CDR3 nucleotides read TGCAGTGCGCCAACTGGGGCCTATGGCTACACCTTC.

Only a few counts were recorded for this clonotype. The V gene is TRBV20-1, the J gene TRBJ2-7, with D unresolved. Trimming cost V 1 base and J 7 bases, with 14 bases left between them. Germline V gene lookup returns CDR1 DFQATT and CDR2 SNEGSKA (reference sequence). This CDR3 comprises 13 residues. CDR3 DNA: TGCAGTGCTAGAGGATTAGGACGGCCTGAGCAGTACTTC. This sequence encodes CSARGLGRPEQYF.

This clonotype was recorded at least ten times. Here the CDR3 DNA reads TGTGCCAGCAGCGACAGGGACAGTCTCTTCAGCCGGAACTCACCCCTCCACTTT. It translates to CASSDRDSLFSRNSPLHF. The J gene is TRBJ1-6, the V gene TRBV7-8, with 7 bases identical to TRBD1. Trimming removed 5 bases from V and 10 bases from J; junction bases left unmatched: 20. Looked up from germline, CDR1 is SGHVS and CDR2 is FQNEAQ. CDR3 size: 18 residues.

Written as DNA, the CDR3 is TGCGCCAGCAGCCAAGTGCAGGGGGCCTCCTACGAGCAGTACTTC. Its translation is CASSQVQGASYEQYF. The chain uses TRBV4-3 and TRBJ2-7, with TRBD1 matching over 8 bases. CDR3 length equals 15 residues. Germline values: CDR1 LGHNA, CDR2 YSLEER. Trimming at V came to 1 base and at J to 0 bases, leaving 2 bases not matched to a gene.

This clonotype has more than one count but fewer than ten. V gene TRBV20-1 combines with J gene TRBJ2-1, with TRBD2 as a possible D gene (7 bases). The CDR3 consists of 13 residues. Per the germline V gene, CDR1 is DFQATT and CDR2 is SNEGSKA (reference sequence). V shed 3 bases and J shed 8 bases, with 14 bases lying between them. In DNA, the CDR3 is TGCAGTGCTAGTTTGGGGGGGGGCGATGAGCAGTTCTTC. As protein: CSASLGGGDEQFF.

The V gene is TRBV7-2, the J gene TRBJ2-1; 8 bases agree with TRBD2. Germline lookup yields CDR1 SGHTA and CDR2 FQGNSA. CDR3 length equals 15 residues. After removal of 4 bases from V and 4 bases from J, the junction contained 6 bases not matched to a gene. Here the CDR3 DNA reads TGTGCCAGCAGCTCCCTTGTAGCGGGGTACAATGAGCAGTTCTTC. It codes for CASSSLVAGYNEQFF.

This clonotype was detected many times. J is TRBJ2-7 and V is TRBV20-1; possibly TRBD2 for D (6 bases). V was shortened by 2 bases and J by 2 bases, with 16 bases between the two germline ends. The germline V gene encodes CDR1 DFQATT and CDR2 SNEGSKA (reference sequence). The CDR3 covers 15 residues. The CDR3, as DNA: TGCAGTGCTAGACCCCTCGGGGCGGGGACCTACGAGCAGTACTTC. Residues: CSARPLGAGTYEQYF.

The genes are TRBV12-3 or TRBV12-4 and TRBJ2-1; 11 bases are a match to TRBD2. Trimming removed 6 bases from V and 0 bases from J; junction bases left unmatched: 4. The CDR3 runs to 16 residues. The CDR3 sequence: CASRGLAAFSYNEQFF. Written as DNA, the CDR3 is TGTGCCAGCAGGGGACTAGCGGCGTTCTCCTACAATGAGCAGTTCTTC.

The sample holds a few counts of this clonotype. The chain is built from TRBV7-6 and TRBJ2-7, with no clear D. This CDR3 spans 15 amino acids. The V end lost 4 bases, the J end lost 2 bases, and 15 bases lay between the germline ends. Germline assignment: CDR1 SGHVS and CDR2 FNYEAQ. The DNA for the CDR3 is TGTGCCAGCAGCTCCCTCTTTGGATCGGCCTACGAGCAGTACTTC. As protein: CASSSLFGSAYEQYF.

A remark on this clonotype: Since a much larger clone is just one base distant, this may be a read error. This chain uses TRBV24-1 with TRBJ2-3, with D perhaps TRBD1 or TRBD2 (6 bases each). Germline-derived CDR1 and CDR2 are KGHDR and SFDVKD. There are 17 residues in the CDR3. The CDR3 DNA reads as TGTGCCGCCAGTGATTTGTGGGGGGCGTTGAGTCCAGATACGCAGTATTTT. It encodes CAASDLWGALSPDTQYF.

The chain links TRBV5-6 to TRBJ2-1; D is unresolved. Germline CDR1 SGHDT, CDR2 YYEEEE. This CDR3 is built from 12 residues. V was pared by 4 bases and J by 8 bases, with 10 bases between. CDR3 protein: CASSQLQDEQFF. The DNA of the CDR3 is TGTGCCAGCAGCCAGCTGCAAGATGAGCAGTTCTTC.

This clonotype was counted ten times or more. The chain couples TRBV20-1 to TRBJ1-5; a possible D gene is TRBD1 (5 bases). Germline CDR1 DFQATT, CDR2 SNEGSKA (reference sequence). Between the trimmed V and J ends, which lost 2 bases and 1 base, there was a span of 15 bases. There are 16 residues in the CDR3. DNA of the CDR3: TGCAGTGCTAGAAAAAAGGCAGGGCACAGCAATCAGCCCCAGCATTTT. It is translated as CSARKKAGHSNQPQHF.